Sequencing of this T cell receptor (beta chain) was carried out in a study of blood T cell repertoires in COVID-19. Study at large: Some COVID-19 samples were acute and others convalescent; all came from the United States, Italy and Spain.

Per the authors' pipeline: Quantification of nucleated cells was approximated via reference gene primer amplification. Profiling relied on immunoSEQ multiplex PCR, and the TCRdb table lists in-frame clones only, not all of them. That table furnishes V, J and clone size, whereas the DNA furnished D and trimming. Of under 150,000 clones in the sample, over 70% were seen once. The ends were cut back, 6 bases at V and 4 bases at J, with 16 bases in the middle. CDR1 is ENHRY and CDR2 is SYGVKD in the germline V gene. The length of the CDR3 is 15 residues. The origin of this receptor is a man aged 80 or over with acute or convalescent COVID-19. The rearrangement uses TRBV10-3 and TRBJ2-4, with D possibly TRBD1 on 5 matching bases. The material sequenced was peripheral blood. DNA of the CDR3: TGTGCCATCAGCCCGGACGCAGGGTTGAAAAACATTCAGTACTTC. This gives the protein CAISPDAGLKNIQYF.